This T cell receptor (beta chain) was sequenced during a study of blood T cell repertoires in COVID-19. The overall study: The study drew acute and convalescent COVID-19 samples from the United States, Italy and Spain. Sample material is recorded as cDNA or gDNA derived from T cells, B-cell-depleted T cells, or PBMCs.

This CDR3 comprises 13 residues. Germline V CDR1 and CDR2: SQVTM, ANQGSEA. J lost 5 bases, V lost 4 bases, and 5 bases had no gene match. Original methodology: For nucleated cells, counts were estimated from reference gene primer amplification. Only in-frame clones appear in the TCRdb table, and some are missing; sequencing was by immunoSEQ multiplex PCR. V, J and clone size derive from that table, while D and trimming were established from the DNA sequence. The data show some 53,000 clones, about 92% seen once. The sequence was obtained from a human donor in a cohort sampled during active COVID-19. The specimen was peripheral blood. The chain links TRBV29-1 to TRBJ2-7; 10 nucleotides line up with TRBD1. In DNA form, the CDR3 reads TGCAGCGTTGCCGACAGGGGGCCTCACGAGCAGTACTTC. As protein: CSVADRGPHEQYF.